The T cell receptor (beta chain) under discussion was sequenced for a study of radiation and T cells in renal cell carcinoma. Notes on the study in general: In blood, top tumor clones expanded by 2 weeks, shrinking by 4.

The time point was: baseline pretreatment blood. The sample's treatment: 15 Gy SBRT to primary tumor, nephrectomy 4 weeks later. As concerns this clone: The antigen is undetermined.

TCRdb keeps only in-frame clones here, not all; method: immunoSEQ multiplex PCR. The sample has tens of thousands of clones; about three quarters are singletons. The CDR3 has 14 residues. V gave up 6 bases and J gave up 5 bases; unmatched junction bases: 10. Germline-derived CDR1 and CDR2 are MNHNY and SVGAGI (reference sequence). The TCR comes from a man in his fifties or sixties with renal cell carcinoma. The rearrangement uses TRBV6-6 and TRBJ2-7; TRBD1 aligns across 7 bases. The specimen was blood, collected from a patient whose treatment included radiotherapy and nephrectomy. The CDR3 coding sequence is TGTGCCAGCAGACCCGACAGGGCGGTCAACGAGCAGTACTTC. Residues: CASRPDRAVNEQYF.